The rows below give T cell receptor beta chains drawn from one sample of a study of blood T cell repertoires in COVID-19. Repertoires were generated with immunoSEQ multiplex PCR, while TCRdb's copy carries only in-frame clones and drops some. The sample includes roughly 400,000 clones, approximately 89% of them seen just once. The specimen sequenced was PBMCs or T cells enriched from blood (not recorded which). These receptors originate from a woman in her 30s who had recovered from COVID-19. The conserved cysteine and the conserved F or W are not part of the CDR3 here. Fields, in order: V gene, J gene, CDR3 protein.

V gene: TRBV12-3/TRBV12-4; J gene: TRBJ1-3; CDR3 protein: ASSYPGNTIY
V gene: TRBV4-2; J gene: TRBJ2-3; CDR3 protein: ASSQDANRGGTQY
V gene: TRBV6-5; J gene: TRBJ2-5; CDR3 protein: ASSYFGTSQETQY
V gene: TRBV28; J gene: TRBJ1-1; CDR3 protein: ASRTPSEAF
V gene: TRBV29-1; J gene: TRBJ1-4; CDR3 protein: SVGGQGVEKLF
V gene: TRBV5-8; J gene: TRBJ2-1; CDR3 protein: ASSLGLAEYNEQF
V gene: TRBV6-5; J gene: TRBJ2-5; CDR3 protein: ASSSDREDQY
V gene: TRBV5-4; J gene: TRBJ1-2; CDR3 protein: ASSLDGYGYT
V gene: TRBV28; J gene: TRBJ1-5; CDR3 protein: ASLETNQPQH
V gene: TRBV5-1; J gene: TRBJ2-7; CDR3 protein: ASRMDRGFYEQY
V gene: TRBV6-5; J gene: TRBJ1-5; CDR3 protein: ASSSPRDRSNQPQH
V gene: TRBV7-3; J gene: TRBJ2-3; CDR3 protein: ASSLISGDTQY
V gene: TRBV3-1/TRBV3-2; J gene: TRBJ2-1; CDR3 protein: ASSQDWSGEQF
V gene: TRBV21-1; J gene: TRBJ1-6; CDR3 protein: ASSKGGGHLEPNSPLH
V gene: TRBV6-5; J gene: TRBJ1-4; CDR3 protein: ASGPGQGNEKLF
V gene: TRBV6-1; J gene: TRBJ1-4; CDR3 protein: ASSEAQAYNEKLF
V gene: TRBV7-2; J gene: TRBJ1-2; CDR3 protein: ASSLTRSNYGYT
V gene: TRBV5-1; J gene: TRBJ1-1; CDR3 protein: ASSVAIDRSNTEAF
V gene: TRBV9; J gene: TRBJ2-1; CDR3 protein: ASSVEWTGAVEQF
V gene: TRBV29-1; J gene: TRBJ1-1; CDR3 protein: SGTIGGGSTEAF
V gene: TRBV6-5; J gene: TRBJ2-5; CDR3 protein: ASSHQVRDQETQY
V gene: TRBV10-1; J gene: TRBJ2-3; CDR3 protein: ASSENWRDTQY
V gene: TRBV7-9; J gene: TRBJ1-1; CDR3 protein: ASSFNQGHSEAF
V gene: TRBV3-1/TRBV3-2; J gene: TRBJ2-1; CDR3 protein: ASSLLSGSGNEQF
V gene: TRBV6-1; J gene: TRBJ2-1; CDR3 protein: ASSESASDYNEQF
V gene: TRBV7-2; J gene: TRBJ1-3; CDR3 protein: ASSQDRTSGNTIY
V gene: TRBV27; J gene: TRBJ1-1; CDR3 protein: ASSFGQGTGTEAF
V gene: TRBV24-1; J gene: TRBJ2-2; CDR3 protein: ATSDLRGWNTGELF
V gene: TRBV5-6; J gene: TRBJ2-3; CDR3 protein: ASSLRTVGTDTQY
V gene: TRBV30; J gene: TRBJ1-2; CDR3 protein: AWSPDRGGYGYT
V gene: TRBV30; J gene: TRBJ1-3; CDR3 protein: ASGSSSGNTIY
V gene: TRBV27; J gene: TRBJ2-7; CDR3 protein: ASRDNSYEQY
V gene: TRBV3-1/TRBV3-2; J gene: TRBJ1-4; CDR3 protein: ASRDRGLGEKLF
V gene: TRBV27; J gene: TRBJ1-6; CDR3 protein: ASSLTTSTSPLH
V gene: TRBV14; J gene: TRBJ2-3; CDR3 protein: ASSQGTSGRIDTQY
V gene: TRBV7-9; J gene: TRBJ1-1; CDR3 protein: ASSTDRNTEAF
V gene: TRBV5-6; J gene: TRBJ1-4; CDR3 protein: ASSRSAGQGNEKLF
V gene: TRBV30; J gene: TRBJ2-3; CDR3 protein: AWKTGSDRSDTQY
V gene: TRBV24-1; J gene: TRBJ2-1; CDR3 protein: ATSDSRGPTDEQF
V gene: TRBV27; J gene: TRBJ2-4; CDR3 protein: ASSFDRGTKNIQY